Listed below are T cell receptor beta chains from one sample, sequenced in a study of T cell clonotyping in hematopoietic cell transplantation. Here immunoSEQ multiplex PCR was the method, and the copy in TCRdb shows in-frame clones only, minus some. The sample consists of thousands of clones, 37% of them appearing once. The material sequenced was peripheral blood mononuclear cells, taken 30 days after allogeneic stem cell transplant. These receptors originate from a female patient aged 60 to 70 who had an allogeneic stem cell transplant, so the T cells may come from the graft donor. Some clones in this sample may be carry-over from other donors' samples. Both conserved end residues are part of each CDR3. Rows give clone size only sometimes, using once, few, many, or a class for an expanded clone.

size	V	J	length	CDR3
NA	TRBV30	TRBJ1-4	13	CAWSPLPREKLFF
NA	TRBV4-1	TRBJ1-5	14	CASSPSYSNQPQHF
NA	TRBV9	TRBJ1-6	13	CASSPSGQSPLHF
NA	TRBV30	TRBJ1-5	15	CAWSGGTGSNQPQHF
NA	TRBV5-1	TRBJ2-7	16	CASSLDPRGSSYEQYF
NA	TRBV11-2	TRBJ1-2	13	CASSLNSYYGYTF
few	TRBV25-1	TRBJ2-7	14	CASSRLGGGDEQYF
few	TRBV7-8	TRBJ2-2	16	CASSLLDRGRNGELFF
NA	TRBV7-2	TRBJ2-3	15	CASSSRGLRTDTQYF
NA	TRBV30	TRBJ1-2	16	CAWSVGQGPNQGGYTF
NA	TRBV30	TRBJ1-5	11	CAWGSNQPQHF
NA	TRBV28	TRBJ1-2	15	CASRTTGTGENGYTF
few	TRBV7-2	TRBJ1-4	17	CASSLGDKGATNEKLFF
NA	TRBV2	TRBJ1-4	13	CASSVLSGEKLFF
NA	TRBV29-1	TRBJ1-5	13	CSVGWGGNQPQHF
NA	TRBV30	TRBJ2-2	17	CAWAGTSGGANTGELFF
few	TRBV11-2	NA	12	CASSLRVGELFF
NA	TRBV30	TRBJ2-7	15	CAWSTTDRGLYEQYF
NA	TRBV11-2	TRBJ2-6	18	CASSLVPGTYSGANVLTF
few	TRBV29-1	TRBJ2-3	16	CSVEGLAGAHTDTQYF
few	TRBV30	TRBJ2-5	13	CAWSLPRRETQYF
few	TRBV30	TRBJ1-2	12	CAWSHDSDGYTF
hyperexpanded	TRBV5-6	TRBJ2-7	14	CASSSEFRAYEQYF
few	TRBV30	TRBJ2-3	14	CAWSRQGGTDTQYF
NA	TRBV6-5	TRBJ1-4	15	CASSRTGTPVEKLFF
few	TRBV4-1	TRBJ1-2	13	CASSQEGNYGYTF
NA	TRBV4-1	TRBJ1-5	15	CASSLVAGVHQPQHF
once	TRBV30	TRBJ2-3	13	CAWGGGFTDTQYF
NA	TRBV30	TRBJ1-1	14	CAWSQDRLNTEAFF
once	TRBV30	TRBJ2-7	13	CAWSDSIAPEQYF
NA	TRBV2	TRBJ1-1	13	CASSGDRNTEAFF
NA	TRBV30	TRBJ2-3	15	CAWSERLAAGDTQYF
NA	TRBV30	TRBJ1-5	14	CAWSAGLSNQPQHF
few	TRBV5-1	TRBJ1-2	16	CASSLEAGQGMLGYTF
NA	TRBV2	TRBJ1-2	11	CASSLGVGYTF
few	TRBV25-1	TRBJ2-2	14	CASRSSGYTGELFF
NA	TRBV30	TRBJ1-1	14	CAWSVGVQGTEAFF